These 31 T cell receptor beta chains came from one sample sequenced in a study of shared clonotypes between healthy human individuals. Profiled with immunoSEQ multiplex PCR; TCRdb holds only in-frame clones, not every one. Of over a million clones in the sample, around 95% were seen once. The sequenced material came from naive CD4+ T cells sorted from blood. Documented subset: CD45RA+ positively selected. These receptors were obtained from a man aged 25-45 years in good health.

This clone was counted a single time. The genes are TRBV30 and TRBJ2-7; TRBD1 might be the D (6 bases). V was trimmed by 2 bases and J by 3 bases, leaving 14 bases between them. The length of the CDR3 is 14 residues. From germline, CDR1 is GTSNPN and CDR2 SVGIG (reference sequence). CDR3 sequence (DNA): TGTGCCTGGAGTATGTTAGGACAGAGCTACGAGCAGTACTTC. Its translation: CAWSMLGQSYEQYF.

The V gene is TRBV4-3, the J gene TRBJ2-5; TRBD2 is a possible D gene (7 bases). CDR3 size: 15 residues. Trimming took off 1 base at V and 3 bases at J, with 12 bases between the two ends. From germline, CDR1 is LGHNA and CDR2 YSLEER. Written as DNA, the CDR3 is TGCGCCAGCAGCCAAGTTAGGGGGGGGAAAGAGACCCAGTACTTC. Amino acid sequence: CASSQVRGGKETQYF.

The gene calls are TRBV9 and TRBJ2-2, with D perhaps matching TRBD1 (6 bases). Trimming shortened V by 0 bases and J by 5 bases, and 20 bases separated the two germline ends. Germline V gene lookup returns CDR1 SGDLS and CDR2 YYNGEE. There are 18 residues in the CDR3. CDR3 coding DNA: TGTGCCAGCAGCGTAGCTCCACCGGGACATGGACAAACCGGGGAGCTGTTTTTT. Its translation is CASSVAPPGHGQTGELFF. Full variable domain (outside the CDR3, taken from reference TRBV9 and TRBJ2-2): DSGVTQTPKHLITATGQRVTLRCSPRSGDLSVYWYQQSLDQGLQFLIQYYNGEERAKGNILERFSAQQFPDLHSELNLSSLELGDSALYFCASSVAPPGHGQTGELFFGEGSRLTVL.

The rearrangement links TRBV21-1 to TRBJ2-2. TRBV21-1 constitutes a pseudogene. The CDR3 sequence is 14 residues long. The CDR3 reads CASSLNCRTGELFF. Written as DNA, the CDR3 is TGTGCCAGCAGCCTCAACTGTAGGACCGGGGAGCTGTTTTTT.

This rearrangement joins TRBV29-1 to TRBJ2-1; tentative D call: TRBD1 (5 bases). The V gene's germline CDR1 is SQVTM and CDR2 ANQGSEA. The CDR3 contains 12 residues. V lost 6 bases and J 4 bases, leaving 10 bases between the germline ends. The CDR3 DNA sequence: TGCAGCGTGACAGCGTATTACAATGAGCAGTTCTTC. It specifies CSVTAYYNEQFF.

This clone appeared once. The V and J genes are TRBV27 and TRBJ2-7, with D possibly TRBD1 on 6 matching bases. V lost 6 bases and J 10 bases, leaving 28 bases between the germline ends. The CDR3 runs 16 residues. The V gene's germline CDR1 is MNHEY and CDR2 SMNVEV (reference sequence). CDR3 region: CASSRYRQARSSEQYF. CDR3 DNA sequence: TGTGCCAGCAGCCGCTATCGACAGGCTAGGTCTTCGGAACAGTACTTC.

This chain joins TRBV27 and TRBJ2-2; maybe TRBD1 (6 bases). Trimming removed 3 bases at V and 3 bases at J, with 11 bases between. This CDR3 is built from 15 residues. The germline gives CDR1 MNHEY, CDR2 SMNVEV (reference sequence). The CDR3 loop is CASSFDGTYTGELFF. In DNA form, the CDR3 reads TGTGCCAGCAGTTTCGACGGGACATACACCGGGGAGCTGTTTTTT.

Notes on this clone: A far more abundant clone sits one base away, making this likely a read error. The V call is TRBV6-1, the J call TRBJ2-3; D call uncertain. V lost 2 bases and J 8 bases, leaving 8 bases between the germline ends. The CDR3 extends over 12 amino acids. Germline assignment: CDR1 MNHNS and CDR2 SASEGT. The CDR3 DNA is TGTGCCAGCAGTGAATTACCAGTTACGCAGTATTTT. It is translated as CASSELPVTQYF.

V gene TRBV28 combines with J gene TRBJ1-5; TRBD1 is a possible D gene (5 bases). The CDR3 is made up of 14 amino acids. Germline CDR1 is MDHEN and CDR2 is SYDVKM. The ends were cut back, 2 bases at V and 3 bases at J, with 8 bases in the middle. DNA for the CDR3: TGTGCCAGCAGTTTAGCAGGGTCCAATCAGCCCCAGCATTTT. Its translation: CASSLAGSNQPQHF.

This rearrangement joins TRBV7-9 to TRBJ2-5, with D uncertain. Germline CDR1 is SEHNR and CDR2 is FQNEAQ (reference sequence). V shed 1 base and J shed 5 bases, with 5 bases lying between them. This CDR3 has 12 residues. CDR3 nucleotide sequence: TGTGCCAGCAGCTTAGACTACGAGACCCAGTACTTC. Translating gives CASSLDYETQYF.

This clone was seen a single time. V gene TRBV15 combines with J gene TRBJ1-5, with no clear D. Trimming took 2 bases from V and 7 from J, leaving 9 bases between them. The CDR3 extends over 13 amino acids. Germline loops: CDR1 LNHNV, CDR2 YYDKDF (reference sequence). The CDR3 sequence: CATSRSKTQPQHF. The CDR3 DNA reads TGTGCCACCAGCAGATCCAAGACCCAGCCCCAGCATTTT. The full variable domain, rest sourced from reference TRBV15 and TRBJ1-5, is DAMVIQNPRYQVTQFGKPVTLSCSQTLNHNVMYWYQQKSSQAPKLLFHYYDKDFNNEADTPDNFQSRRPNTSFCFLDIRSPGLGDTAMYLCATSRSKTQPQHFGDGTRLSIL.

V usage is TRBV30 and J usage is TRBJ2-5; D is unclear. The CDR3 length is 11 residues. In germline, CDR1 is GTSNPN, CDR2 SVGIG (reference sequence). The germline V and J ends were trimmed by 7 bases and 4 bases, with 10 bases remaining between them. CDR3 residues: CALGSRETQYF. Here the CDR3 DNA reads TGTGCCTTGGGATCCCGAGAGACCCAGTACTTC.

The rearrangement links TRBV6-1 to TRBJ2-2; D may be TRBD1 (5 bases). The CDR3 covers 16 residues. Trimming removed 2 bases at V and 8 bases at J, with 18 bases between. Germline values: CDR1 MNHNS, CDR2 SASEGT. The CDR3 region is CASSERSRAFGGELFF. The CDR3 DNA is TGTGCCAGCAGTGAAAGGTCCAGGGCATTCGGTGGGGAGCTGTTTTTT.

The chain couples TRBV5-4 to TRBJ2-5, with 9 nucleotides matching TRBD1. The trim removed 5 bases at V and 2 bases at J, leaving 4 bases unmatched. CDR3 length equals 14 residues. Germline V CDR1 and CDR2: SGHNT, YYREEE (reference sequence). In nucleotides, the CDR3 is TGTGCCAGCAGTCACGACAGGGGGCAAGAGACCCAGTACTTC. This codes for CASSHDRGQETQYF. The variable domain in full, with the rest retrieved from reference TRBV5-4 and TRBJ2-5, is ETGVTQSPTHLIKTRGQQVTLRCSSQSGHNTVSWYQQALGQGPQFIFQYYREEENGRGNFPPRFSGLQFPNYSSELNVNALELDDSALYLCASSHDRGQETQYFGPGTRLLVL.

V usage is TRBV18 and J usage is TRBJ2-7, with 9 nucleotides matching TRBD2. This CDR3 is 14 amino acids long. V gave up 3 bases and J gave up 6 bases; unmatched junction bases: 6. Germline CDR1 and CDR2: KGHSH and LQKENI. The CDR3 DNA sequence: TGTGCCAGCTCACCGGATAGCGGGAGTGGCGAGCAGTACTTC. This translates into CASSPDSGSGEQYF.

The chain has TRBV5-4 and TRBJ1-2; possible D gene TRBD1, 5 bases. The CDR3 covers 16 residues. CDR1 is SGHNT, CDR2 YYREEE, per germline (reference sequence). The V gene lost 2 bases and the J gene lost 0 bases, with 14 bases spanning the gap. The CDR3: CASSFQTGGANYGYTF. Written as DNA, the CDR3 is TGTGCCAGCAGCTTTCAAACAGGCGGGGCTAACTATGGCTACACCTTC.

In this sample, this clone turned up once. V gene TRBV28 combines with J gene TRBJ2-7; TRBD2 matches 7 bases. Germline CDR1 and CDR2: MDHEN and SYDVKM. The CDR3 runs to 16 residues. The V and J ends lost 5 bases and 2 bases, in that order; junction bases with no gene match: 12. The CDR3 sequence is CASSGGLAGVTYEQYF. Written as DNA, the CDR3 is TGTGCCAGCAGTGGCGGGTTAGCGGGTGTGACCTACGAGCAGTACTTC.

This clone appeared once. The J gene is TRBJ1-1, the V gene TRBV7-8; D is ambiguous. Germline loops: CDR1 SGHVS, CDR2 FQNEAQ. The V end lost 1 base, the J end lost 2 bases, and 14 bases lay between the germline ends. The CDR3 is 16 residues long. The CDR3 nucleotides read TGTGCCAGCAGCTTAGTTGTAACAGCGCGTAACACTGAAGCTTTCTTT. The encoded protein is CASSLVVTARNTEAFF.

This clone has only one observation. This chain joins TRBV27 and TRBJ2-2, with 10 bases that match TRBD2. V shed 5 bases and J 1 base; nucleotides not matched to a gene: 13. The CDR3 totals 19 residues. CDR1 and CDR2 from the germline V gene are MNHEY and SMNVEV (reference sequence). The CDR3, as DNA: TGTGCCAGCAGTCGGCGGACTAGCGGATCGTTAGGGAACACCGGGGAGCTGTTTTTT. Translating gives CASSRRTSGSLGNTGELFF.

This sequence joins TRBV7-8 and TRBJ2-2; 11 nucleotides match TRBD2. J gave up 0 bases and V 2 bases, and 5 bases lay outside the gene matches. Germline V gene data show CDR1 as SGHVS and CDR2 as FQNEAQ. There are 18 residues in the CDR3. This CDR3 reads CASSLLTTSGANTGELFF. The CDR3 DNA reads as TGTGCCAGCAGCTTACTTACGACTAGCGGGGCGAACACCGGGGAGCTGTTTTTT.

In DNA, the CDR3 is TGCAGCGTTTTGGGACTAGCGGGTGTCTCCTACAATGAGCAGTTCTTC. It specifies CSVLGLAGVSYNEQFF. V gene TRBV29-1 combines with J gene TRBJ2-1, with 12 bases matching TRBD2. The CDR3 is 16 residues long. Germline loops: CDR1 SQVTM, CDR2 ANQGSEA. The V segment lost 5 bases and the J segment 0 bases; nucleotides outside the gene matches: 5.

V and J are TRBV6-1 and TRBJ2-4; possibly TRBD1 or TRBD2 for D (5 bases each). Between the trimmed V and J ends, which lost 8 bases and 5 bases, there was a span of 13 bases. The CDR3 sequence is 13 residues long. The germline CDR1 and CDR2 sequences are MNHNS and SASEGT. CDR3 region: CASGLGDENIQYF. CDR3 nucleotides: TGTGCCAGCGGGTTAGGGGACGAAAACATTCAGTACTTC.

The table lists this clone with a count of one. J is TRBJ2-7 and V is TRBV9; TRBD2 matches at 9 bases. CDR1 and CDR2 from the germline V gene are SGDLS and YYNGEE. The CDR3 loop spans 15 amino acids. V trimming: 3 bases; J trimming: 1 base; junction bases outside the gene matches: 5. DNA of the CDR3: TGTGCCAGCAGCGCCCGGGGACTAGCTTCCTACGAGCAGTACTTC. Amino acid sequence: CASSARGLASYEQYF.

The V and J genes are TRBV7-6 and TRBJ2-2; a weak D match, TRBD1 (6 bases). Trimming pared 7 bases from V and 4 bases from J, leaving 13 bases between. The CDR3 sequence is 14 residues long. CDR1 is SGHVS, CDR2 FNYEAQ, per germline. The DNA for the CDR3 is TGTGCCAGCACCGCGTTAGGGGGCACCGGGGAGCTGTTTTTT. Translation: CASTALGGTGELFF.

The rearrangement uses TRBV4-3 and TRBJ2-1; TRBD2 aligns across 8 bases. The ends lost 2 bases at V and 5 bases at J; junction bases unmatched: 11. CDR3 length equals 17 residues. The germline V gene encodes CDR1 LGHNA and CDR2 YSLEER. The DNA for the CDR3 is TGCGCCAGCAGCCAAAGGGGGAGGACTAGCCCCAACAATGAGCAGTTCTTC. Encoded protein: CASSQRGRTSPNNEQFF.

V gene TRBV10-1 combines with J gene TRBJ2-1; either TRBD1 or TRBD2 may fit D (5 bases each). CDR1 is WNHNN, CDR2 SYGVQD, per germline (reference sequence). Trimming left V 3 bases short and J 13 bases short, with 13 bases between. CDR3 length: 12 amino acids. CDR3 nucleotide sequence: TGCGCCAGCAGTGAAACGGGACGGACTCAGTTCTTC. Protein sequence: CASSETGRTQFF.

This chain links TRBV9 with TRBJ2-3; 14 bases align to TRBD2. Germline V gives CDR1 SGDLS, CDR2 YYNGEE. The ends lost 4 bases at V and 8 bases at J; junction bases unmatched: 18. The CDR3 sequence is 19 residues long. In DNA form, the CDR3 reads TGTGCCAGCAGCCCCAGAAACCAATGGACTAGCGGGAGGAGGGGTACGCAGTATTTT. Its translation is CASSPRNQWTSGRRGTQYF.

A word on this clone: Additional DNA sequences in this sample encode the identical CDR3. The chain joins TRBV5-1 to TRBJ1-5; weak D call: TRBD1 (5 bases). V shed 0 bases and J shed 0 bases, with 7 bases lying between them. Germline loops: CDR1 SGHRS, CDR2 YFSETQ. This CDR3 is 15 amino acids long. The CDR3 DNA sequence: TGCGCCAGCAGCTTGGTGGGGGATAGCAATCAGCCCCAGCATTTT. Protein: CASSLVGDSNQPQHF.

The V and J genes are TRBV6-1 and TRBJ2-1; 8 bases agree with TRBD1. The CDR3 runs to 13 residues. Germline V gene data show CDR1 as MNHNS and CDR2 as SASEGT. V shed 6 bases and J 8 bases; nucleotides not matched to a gene: 6. CDR3 nucleotides: TGTGCCAGCAGGATGGACAGGGCCGATGAGCAGTTCTTC. Translating gives CASRMDRADEQFF.

The genes are TRBV27 and TRBJ2-5, with 10 bases identical to TRBD2. V trimming: 0 bases; J trimming: 5 bases; junction bases outside the gene matches: 6. CDR1 MNHEY and CDR2 SMNVEV come from the germline V gene (reference sequence). This CDR3 region has 16 residues. The CDR3 spells CASSLSEREGRETQYF. The CDR3 nucleotides read TGTGCCAGCAGTTTATCTGAGCGGGAGGGGAGGGAGACCCAGTACTTC.

The chain uses TRBV15 and TRBJ2-4; no clear D gene. Germline V lookup: CDR1 LNHNV, CDR2 YYDKDF (reference sequence). Between the trimmed V and J ends, which lost 1 base and 0 bases, there was a span of 4 bases. The CDR3 consists of 14 residues. CDR3 nucleotides: TGTGCCACCAGCAGAGCCCTAGCCAAAAACATTCAGTACTTC. This gives the protein CATSRALAKNIQYF.